Listed below are T cell receptor beta chains from one sample, sequenced in a study of T-cell memory formation after mild COVID-19. TCRdb re-analysed the 5' RACE reads in MiXCR, keeping a single row per CDR3 protein. In the table there are 110,000 or so distinct CDR3 sequences, around a fifth of which are singletons. Sequencing was done on a sample of PBMCs or a T cell subset sorted from them (not recorded which). Receptors originate from a man younger than 30 who had mild COVID-19 (a few samples of this study predate the infection). Cell type and time point are not known. Each CDR3 is given with its conserved first and last residue. The order of the fields is clone size, J gene, D gene, V gene, CDR3 DNA, CDR3 protein. D genes are given only for firm matches. A row's size may be missing; if present it is once, few, many or a size class.

>-|TRBJ2-1|-|TRBV4-3
TGCGCCAGCAGCCAGGTACTTAGCTCCTACAATGAGCAGTTCTTC
CASSQVLSSYNEQFF
>-|TRBJ1-5|-|TRBV4-1
TGCGCCAGCAGCCAAGTGTGGGCCACCCCCCAGCCCCAGCATTTT
CASSQVWATPQPQHF
>few|TRBJ1-1|-|TRBV5-5
TGTGCCAGCAGCTTGCAGCAAAACACTGAAGCTTTCTTT
CASSLQQNTEAFF
>-|TRBJ1-6|TRBD1|TRBV4-3
TGCGCCAGCAGCCAAGATATCTTAACATTTCAGGGGGCATATTCACCCCTCCACTTT
CASSQDILTFQGAYSPLHF
>-|TRBJ1-5|-|TRBV12-3/TRBV12-4
TGTGCCAGCAGTTTGGTGGGTGTGGTGGGTCAGCCCCAGCATTTT
CASSLVGVVGQPQHF
>few|TRBJ1-1|TRBD1|TRBV3-1
TGTGCCAGCAGCCAAGTGGGGCAGGGGGAAGTGTACACTGAAGCTTTCTTT
CASSQVGQGEVYTEAFF
>few|TRBJ2-5|-|TRBV6-7
TGTGCCAGCAGTTACTCGGCGGGCATACAAGAGACCCAGTACTTC
CASSYSAGIQETQYF
>-|TRBJ1-1|-|TRBV10-3
TGTGCCATCAGTGCTTCTCTCGGAGTGGGCACTGAAGCTTTCTTT
CAISASLGVGTEAFF
>-|TRBJ2-7|-|TRBV20-1
TGCAGTGCTAGGGACGGGTACGAGCAGTACTTC
CSARDGYEQYF
>few|TRBJ2-2|-|TRBV10-2
TGCGCCAGCGAATACGACGGGGAGCTGTTTTTT
CASEYDGELFF
>many|TRBJ2-6|-|TRBV4-3
TGCGCCAGCAGCCAAGGGGATGGGGCCAACGTCCTGACTTTC
CASSQGDGANVLTF
>-|TRBJ1-2|-|TRBV6-5
TGTGCCAGCAGTATCAGGGGAAGCTATGGCTACACCTTC
CASSIRGSYGYTF
>few|TRBJ2-7|-|TRBV6-2/TRBV6-3
TGTGCCAGCAGTTGGACGGACTCCTACGAGCAGTACTTC
CASSWTDSYEQYF
>-|TRBJ1-3|-|TRBV29-1
TGCAGCGTTGAAACCTTGGACTTTGGAAACACCATATATTTT
CSVETLDFGNTIYF
>few|TRBJ2-3|TRBD2|TRBV15
TGTGCCACCAGCAGAGCGGGGGGGCTCGATACGCAGTATTTT
CATSRAGGLDTQYF
>few|TRBJ2-2|TRBD2|TRBV4-3
TGCGCCAGCAGCCAAGACGGACTAGCGGGACACACCGGGGAGCTGTTTTTT
CASSQDGLAGHTGELFF
>many|TRBJ1-1|-|TRBV7-9
TGTGCCAGCAGCTTGTCGGGCACTGAAGCTTTCTTT
CASSLSGTEAFF
>-|TRBJ2-2|-|TRBV12-3/TRBV12-4
TGTGCCAGCAGTTTGTTAGGGGGGAATCCCGGGGAGCTGTTTTTT
CASSLLGGNPGELFF
>-|TRBJ1-2|TRBD1|TRBV7-2
TGTGCCAGCAGCTTAGAACCGGGACAGGGAGGGAATGGCTACACCTTC
CASSLEPGQGGNGYTF
>-|TRBJ2-7|TRBD1|TRBV6-2/TRBV6-3
TGTGCCAGCAGTTGGGACAGCTACGAGCAGTACTTC
CASSWDSYEQYF
>few|TRBJ2-7|TRBD1|TRBV20-1
TGCAGTGCTAGACTCCCCGGGACAGGGAATGACGAGCAGTACTTC
CSARLPGTGNDEQYF
>few|TRBJ2-3|-|TRBV20-1
TGCAGTGCTAGAGATGGGGCAGATCCAAAGGATACGCAGTATTTT
CSARDGADPKDTQYF
>few|TRBJ2-1|-|TRBV6-1
TGTGCCAGCAGTGAAAGGGCAGGGGAAGGGAATGAGCAGTTCTTC
CASSERAGEGNEQFF
>-|TRBJ1-6|-|TRBV4-2
TGTGCCAGCAGCCAAGAGACAGGATTCCCCTCACCCCTCCACTTT
CASSQETGFPSPLHF
>-|TRBJ1-4|-|TRBV7-6
TGTGCCAGCAGCTTCGGGGACACTAATGAAAAACTGTTTTTT
CASSFGDTNEKLFF
>-|TRBJ2-4|-|TRBV13
TGTGCCAGCAGCTTTACGGATGCCAAAAACATTCAGTACTTC
CASSFTDAKNIQYF
>few|TRBJ2-1|TRBD2|TRBV4-2
TGTGCCAGCAGCCCAACCTCGACTAGCGGGGGGTTCACCATCCACAATGAGCAGTTCTTC
CASSPTSTSGGFTIHNEQFF
>-|TRBJ2-5|-|TRBV4-1
TGCGCCAGCAGCCAAGAGGGTCTCGGCGGAGACCAAGAGACCCAGTACTTC
CASSQEGLGGDQETQYF